These 31 T cell receptor beta chains came from one sample sequenced in a study of T cell changes during pregnancy in multiple sclerosis. Libraries were prepared by immunoSEQ multiplex PCR; TCRdb keeps only in-frame clonotypes and omits some of them. The sample records about 70,000 clones, 80% to 95% being singletons. Sample: peripheral blood, taken before pregnancy. The receptors shown here come from a female donor with multiple sclerosis, enrolled in a pregnancy study.

The chain carries TRBV6-5 and TRBJ1-2, with a tentative D call TRBD1 (5 bases). Trimming took 2 bases from V and 6 from J, leaving 7 bases between them. Germline V gene lookup returns CDR1 MNHEY and CDR2 SVGAGI. This CDR3 contains 12 residues. The CDR3 bases are TGTGCCAGCAGTTACGGGGCTGATGGCTACACCTTC. It specifies CASSYGADGYTF.

The V gene is TRBV6-5, the J gene TRBJ1-6; D gene ambiguous. CDR3 length: 13 amino acids. The germline CDR1 and CDR2 sequences are MNHEY and SVGAGI. V lost 5 bases and J 10 bases, leaving 12 bases between the germline ends. In nucleotides, the CDR3 is TGTGCCAGCAGTCTTTTCGGGTGGTCACCCCTCCACTTT. It is translated as CASSLFGWSPLHF.

The rearrangement uses TRBV30 and TRBJ1-4; 8 nucleotides agree with TRBD1. Unmatched junction bases numbered 4, after V lost 0 bases and J lost 4 bases. This CDR3 contains 15 residues. Per germline, CDR1 GTSNPN and CDR2 SVGIG (reference sequence). CDR3 loop: CAWSVGQVVNEKLFF. The CDR3 DNA follows: TGTGCCTGGAGTGTGGGACAGGTAGTTAATGAAAAACTGTTTTTT.

This sequence joins TRBV7-2 and TRBJ2-1; tentatively, D is TRBD2 (6 bases). V lost 1 base, J lost 2 bases, and 12 bases lay in between. The germline V gene encodes CDR1 SGHTA and CDR2 FQGNSA. The CDR3 consists of 16 residues. CDR3 bases: TGTGCCAGCAGCTTAGAGACGGGAGTGCCCTACAATGAGCAGTTCTTC. Amino acid sequence: CASSLETGVPYNEQFF.

The chain has TRBV10-3 and TRBJ2-1, with TRBD1 matching over 10 bases. V was pared by 2 bases and J by 3 bases, with 7 bases of the junction left unmatched. The CDR3 covers 17 residues. Germline V lookup: CDR1 ENHRY, CDR2 SYGVKD. CDR3 sequence reads: CAISEGTGVVDYNEQFF. CDR3 nucleotides: TGTGCCATCAGTGAGGGGACAGGGGTCGTCGACTACAATGAGCAGTTCTTC.

The V and J genes are TRBV7-2 and TRBJ1-1, with a tentative D call TRBD1 (5 bases). Germline V gene lookup returns CDR1 SGHTA and CDR2 FQGNSA. The CDR3 spans 15 residues. V lost 3 bases to trimming and J lost 6 bases, with 17 bases between them. The CDR3 region is CASSLKPGQGPEAFF. The CDR3 DNA reads TGTGCCAGCAGCTTGAAACCCGGGCAGGGCCCTGAAGCTTTCTTT.

This clone came up a few times. The rearrangement joins TRBV4-1 to TRBJ1-5; D gene ambiguous. The germline V gene has CDR1 MGHRA and CDR2 YSYEKL. The length of the CDR3 is 17 residues. V gave up 0 bases and J gave up 6 bases, with 18 bases separating them. DNA for the CDR3: TGCGCCAGCAGCCAAGACATCCCGGCCCCAGGATGTCAGCCCCAGCATTTT. It yields the protein CASSQDIPAPGCQPQHF.

The genes are TRBV4-3 and TRBJ1-1; D is ambiguous. The CDR3 spans 14 residues. V shed 5 bases and J shed 5 bases, with 15 bases lying between them. Germline CDR1 reads LGHNA; CDR2 reads YSLEER. CDR3 residues: CASSSVGSGTEAFF. CDR3 in DNA: TGCGCCAGCAGCAGCGTCGGGAGCGGAACTGAAGCTTTCTTT.

The CDR3 loop reads CASSQGTRGYNEQFF. The CDR3 nucleotides read TGCGCCAGCAGCCAAGGGACTAGGGGGTACAATGAGCAGTTCTTC. This chain links TRBV4-1 with TRBJ2-1; D is possibly TRBD2 (7 bases). This CDR3 region has 15 residues. The germline V gene encodes CDR1 MGHRA and CDR2 YSYEKL. Trimming pared 1 base from V and 4 bases from J, leaving 11 bases between.

This sequence joins TRBV6-6 and TRBJ1-1, with D possibly being TRBD1 (6 bases). Per germline, CDR1 MNHNY and CDR2 SVGAGI (reference sequence). V lost 6 bases, J lost 0 bases, and 14 bases lay in between. The CDR3 is 15 amino acids. CDR3 protein: CASRGRGWMNTEAFF. CDR3 in DNA: TGTGCCAGCAGAGGCAGGGGTTGGATGAACACTGAAGCTTTCTTT.

Notes on this clone: Other DNA sequences in this specimen translate into the identical CDR3. The chain carries TRBV6-5 and TRBJ2-7; possible D gene TRBD1, 6 bases. The V gene's germline CDR1 is MNHEY and CDR2 SVGAGI. The V end lost 0 bases, the J end lost 2 bases, and 8 bases lay between the germline ends. This CDR3 contains 14 residues. This CDR3 reads CASSYSGGTYEQYF. For the CDR3, the DNA is TGTGCCAGCAGTTACTCAGGGGGAACCTACGAGCAGTACTTC.

This chain links TRBV5-4 with TRBJ2-7, with TRBD1 matching over 9 bases. The V gene's germline CDR1 is SGHNT and CDR2 YYREEE (reference sequence). The CDR3 is 14 residues long. Trimming at V came to 3 bases and at J to 5 bases, leaving 6 bases not matched to a gene. CDR3 region: CASSSGTGINEQYF. DNA of the CDR3: TGTGCCAGCAGCTCCGGGACAGGGATTAACGAGCAGTACTTC.

CDR3 nucleotides: TGCGCCAGCAGCCAAGATACAACGGGAAAAAACATTCAGTACTTC. Translating gives CASSQDTTGKNIQYF. The gene calls are TRBV4-3 and TRBJ2-4; perhaps TRBD2 as D (5 bases). V lost 0 bases and J lost 4, with 10 bases in between. The CDR3 spans 15 residues. Per germline, CDR1 LGHNA and CDR2 YSLEER.

This chain joins TRBV6-1 and TRBJ1-6; D is unresolved. Germline CDR1 and CDR2: MNHNS and SASEGT. CDR3 length equals 14 residues. V was pared by 6 bases and J by 5 bases, with 11 bases between. CDR3 nucleotide sequence: TGTGCCAGCAGCGACTTGGCAGATAATTCACCCCTCCACTTT. It codes for CASSDLADNSPLHF.

The J gene is TRBJ2-1, the V gene TRBV9; 15 positions match TRBD2. Germline V gene data show CDR1 as SGDLS and CDR2 as YYNGEE. Trimming took 0 bases from V and 8 from J; bases not matched to a gene: 0. This CDR3 region has 15 residues. CDR3 region: CASSVGTSGGDEQFF. The CDR3 coding sequence is TGTGCCAGCAGCGTAGGGACTAGCGGGGGGGATGAGCAGTTCTTC.

The chain links TRBV27 to TRBJ2-7, with 7 bases fitting TRBD1. CDR3 size: 17 residues. Germline trimming cut 8 bases from V and 1 base from J; bases unmatched to any gene: 17. CDR1 is MNHEY and CDR2 is SMNVEV in the germline V gene (reference sequence). The CDR3 coding sequence is TGTGCCAGCCGGGACAGAGCATCATCTCAGGGGTCCTACGAGCAGTACTTC. Translated, it gives CASRDRASSQGSYEQYF.

The chain links TRBV6-5 to TRBJ1-2; perhaps TRBD1 as D (6 bases). V shed 2 bases and J shed 2 bases, with 6 bases lying between them. This CDR3 spans 13 amino acids. Germline V gene lookup returns CDR1 MNHEY and CDR2 SVGAGI. The CDR3 DNA follows: TGTGCCAGCAGTTACGGACAGAACTATGGCTACACCTTC. Protein sequence: CASSYGQNYGYTF.

J is TRBJ2-1 and V is TRBV19; D possibly corresponds to TRBD2 (5 bases). The germline V and J ends were trimmed by 4 bases and 0 bases, with 13 bases remaining between them. The CDR3 length is 16 residues. From germline, CDR1 is LNHDA and CDR2 SQIVND (reference sequence). DNA of the CDR3: TGTGCCAGTAGTACAGTAGCGAGAAGCTCCTACAATGAGCAGTTCTTC. The encoded protein is CASSTVARSSYNEQFF.

The V and J genes are TRBV27 and TRBJ2-7; 8 nucleotides match TRBD2. Germline values: CDR1 MNHEY, CDR2 SMNVEV (reference sequence). The CDR3 runs to 16 residues. V lost 4 bases, J lost 1 base, and 9 bases stayed unmatched. Here the CDR3 DNA reads TGTGCCAGCAGTTCATTCCAAAGCGGGAGTTCCTACGAGCAGTACTTC. This encodes CASSSFQSGSSYEQYF.

By share, this clone counts as medium-sized. The chain links TRBV4-2 to TRBJ2-1, with D possibly being TRBD1 (6 bases). The V gene lost 0 bases and the J gene lost 0 bases, with 9 bases spanning the gap. Germline-derived CDR1 and CDR2 are LGHNA and YNFKEQ. The CDR3 totals 16 residues. The CDR3 spells CASSQDQGSSYNEQFF. For the CDR3, the DNA is TGTGCCAGCAGCCAAGATCAGGGGAGCTCCTACAATGAGCAGTTCTTC.

The genes are TRBV30 and TRBJ1-2, with TRBD1 matching over 10 bases. Looked up from germline, CDR1 is GTSNPN and CDR2 is SVGIG (reference sequence). The CDR3 sequence is 14 residues long. V lost 2 bases and J lost 2; bases outside the gene matches: 2. CDR3 in amino acids: CAWSRTGGNYGYTF. The DNA for the CDR3 is TGTGCCTGGAGTCGGACAGGGGGAAACTATGGCTACACCTTC.

The V and J genes are TRBV30 and TRBJ2-5; 7 nucleotides match TRBD2. This CDR3 spans 15 amino acids. Germline V gene lookup returns CDR1 GTSNPN and CDR2 SVGIG (reference sequence). With 5 bases clipped from V and 5 bases from J, the junction kept 14 bases outside the gene matches. CDR3 DNA sequence: TGTGCCTGGGGTAGAGTTGCGGGAGAGCGGGAGACCCAGTACTTC. Translating it yields CAWGRVAGERETQYF.

J is TRBJ2-5 and V is TRBV6-6; 7 positions agree with TRBD1. CDR1 and CDR2 from the germline V gene are MNHNY and SVGAGI (reference sequence). V gave up 4 bases and J gave up 7 bases; unmatched junction bases: 6. The CDR3 consists of 13 residues. This CDR3 is CASSSRQGGTQYF. Written as DNA, the CDR3 is TGTGCCAGCAGTTCGCGACAGGGTGGGACCCAGTACTTC.

The J gene is TRBJ1-1, the V gene TRBV28; 8 nucleotides agree with TRBD1. Trimming cost V 6 bases and J 3 bases; bases outside gene matches: 6. Germline lookup yields CDR1 MDHEN and CDR2 SYDVKM. The CDR3 totals 14 residues. The CDR3 here is CASSSRTGYTEAFF. CDR3 nucleotides: TGTGCCAGCAGCTCGCGGACAGGGTACACTGAAGCTTTCTTT.

This clone was counted only a few times. The chain joins TRBV6-5 to TRBJ1-5; 10 bases agree with TRBD1. The germline gives CDR1 MNHEY, CDR2 SVGAGI. J gave up 3 bases and V 6 bases, and 2 bases lay outside the gene matches. The CDR3 has 14 amino acids. This CDR3 reads CASRTGGSNQPQHF. CDR3 bases: TGTGCCAGCAGGACAGGGGGCTCCAATCAGCCCCAGCATTTT.

This chain connects TRBV27 to TRBJ2-5; 10 positions match TRBD1. Germline trimming cut 5 bases from V and 4 bases from J; bases unmatched to any gene: 7. CDR3 length: 15 amino acids. CDR1 MNHEY and CDR2 SMNVEV come from the germline V gene (reference sequence). In nucleotides, the CDR3 is TGTGCCAGCAGTGGGGACAGGGGCCTAGGAGAGACCCAGTACTTC. Its protein is CASSGDRGLGETQYF.

The rearrangement joins TRBV4-3 to TRBJ2-3, with 7 bases matching TRBD1. Germline V gene lookup returns CDR1 LGHNA and CDR2 YSLEER. The CDR3 length is 16 residues. The J segment lost 3 bases and the V segment lost 4 bases, leaving 10 bases of the junction unmatched. DNA for the CDR3: TGCGCCAGCAGCCTTTCCTACAGGGGAATGACAGATACGCAGTATTTT. Translation gives CASSLSYRGMTDTQYF.

The rearrangement links TRBV13 to TRBJ2-5, with D perhaps TRBD1 (6 bases). Trimming removed 2 bases from V and 7 bases from J, with 14 bases in between. The CDR3 sequence is 14 residues long. Per the germline V gene, CDR1 is PRHDT and CDR2 is FYEKMQ (reference sequence). Written as DNA, the CDR3 is TGTGCCAGCAGCTTAAGCCAGGGGATAGGGACCCAGTACTTC. It translates to CASSLSQGIGTQYF.

The CDR3 sequence: CASSLGLGTGSGYTF. In DNA form, the CDR3 reads TGCGCCAGCAGCTTGGGGCTGGGGACAGGGTCTGGCTACACCTTC. The chain recombines TRBV5-1 with TRBJ1-2, with TRBD1 matching 9 bases. This CDR3 region has 15 residues. The junction had 7 bases not matched to a gene; V was cut back by 0 bases and J by 7 bases. The germline CDR1 and CDR2 sequences are SGHRS and YFSETQ.

This clone was counted between two and nine times. V gene TRBV7-9 combines with J gene TRBJ1-1; D may be TRBD1 (6 bases). This CDR3 spans 15 amino acids. V was cut by 5 bases and J by 0 bases, with 13 bases left in between. Germline CDR1 SEHNR, CDR2 FQNEAQ (reference sequence). CDR3 coding DNA: TGTGCCAGCAGCCCAATCGGACAGTTGAACACTGAAGCTTTCTTT. Translating gives CASSPIGQLNTEAFF.

The V gene is TRBV28, the J gene TRBJ1-5, with TRBD1 matching over 9 bases. The length of the CDR3 is 15 residues. Trimming removed 6 bases from V and 6 bases from J; junction bases left unmatched: 9. Germline V lookup: CDR1 MDHEN, CDR2 SYDVKM. This CDR3 is CASRHVDRGIQPQHF. The CDR3 DNA is TGTGCCAGCAGACATGTAGACAGGGGGATTCAGCCCCAGCATTTT.